Listed here are 29 T cell receptor beta chains from one sample, sequenced in a study of cytomegalovirus exposure and HLA in healthy donors. The repertoire was sequenced with immunoSEQ multiplex PCR; TCRdb's copy has only in-frame clones and lacks some. Altogether 150,000 to 200,000 clones are present, about nine tenths being singletons, with the ten largest covering over 4%. Sequenced sample: PBMCs. The receptors come from a young man in good health and CMV-seropositive.

The chain recombines TRBV5-1 with TRBJ2-1, with 8 bases aligning to TRBD1. The CDR3 spans 15 residues. V lost 0 bases, J lost 6 bases, and 5 bases stayed unmatched. The germline V gene has CDR1 SGHRS and CDR2 YFSETQ. Here the CDR3 reads CASSLGRGLSNEQFF. The CDR3 DNA reads as TGCGCCAGCAGCTTGGGCAGGGGGCTATCCAATGAGCAGTTCTTC.

This clone was picked up one time. The chain uses TRBV7-9 and TRBJ1-4; the match to TRBD1 covers 7 bases. The CDR3 runs to 16 residues. The V and J ends lost 0 bases and 5 bases, in that order; junction bases with no gene match: 6. CDR1 SEHNR and CDR2 FQNEAQ come from the germline V gene (reference sequence). For the CDR3, the DNA is TGTGCCAGCAGCTTAGCAGGGGACAGACCAAATGAAAAACTGTTTTTT. Translated, it gives CASSLAGDRPNEKLFF.

V is TRBV5-4 and J is TRBJ2-1, with D unclear. Trimming stripped 0 bases from V and 7 bases from J, with 17 bases between. The CDR3 length is 16 residues. Germline V CDR1 and CDR2: SGHNT, YYREEE (reference sequence). CDR3 protein: CASSLASHPAGNEQFF. The CDR3 DNA reads as TGTGCCAGCAGCTTGGCCTCCCATCCCGCCGGGAATGAGCAGTTCTTC.

This chain connects TRBV28 to TRBJ1-5, with a weak D call TRBD1 (5 bases). Germline V lookup: CDR1 MDHEN, CDR2 SYDVKM. This CDR3 contains 13 residues. The germline V and J ends were trimmed by 7 bases and 4 bases, with 11 bases remaining between them. The CDR3 sequence: CASISGENQPQHF. Written as DNA, the CDR3 is TGTGCCAGCATCTCGGGGGAGAATCAGCCCCAGCATTTT.

The chain has TRBV5-4 and TRBJ1-4, with TRBD1 identical over 7 bases. Unmatched junction bases numbered 8, after V lost 5 bases and J lost 7 bases. The CDR3 contains 14 residues. The germline V gene encodes CDR1 SGHNT and CDR2 YYREEE (reference sequence). CDR3 nucleotide sequence: TGTGCCAGCAGGAGGACAGGAAGCGGTGAAAAACTGTTTTTT. Protein product: CASRRTGSGEKLFF.

The DNA of the CDR3 is TGTGCCAGCAGTTCTGGACAGCGGTCAATCGCTCGTGGCTACACCTTC. It specifies CASSSGQRSIARGYTF. V and J are TRBV27 and TRBJ1-2, with D perhaps matching TRBD1 (6 bases). The CDR3 sequence is 16 residues long. Trimming stripped 4 bases from V and 7 bases from J, with 22 bases between. From germline, CDR1 is MNHEY and CDR2 SMNVEV (reference sequence).

This rearrangement joins TRBV30 to TRBJ2-1, with D possibly being TRBD2 (6 bases). With 4 bases removed from V and 2 bases from J, the gap between germline ends came to 15 bases. CDR3 size: 15 residues. Per the germline V gene, CDR1 is GTSNPN and CDR2 is SVGIG (reference sequence). CDR3 coding DNA: TGTGCCTGGAACCCAACTAGCCTACCCTACAATGAGCAGTTCTTC. This encodes CAWNPTSLPYNEQFF. Supplemented by reference TRBV30 and TRBJ2-1, the full variable domain reads SQTIHQWPATLVQPVGSPLSLECTVEGTSNPNLYWYRQAAGRGLQLLFYSVGIGQISSEVPQNLSASRPQDRQFILSSKKLLLSDSGFYLCAWNPTSLPYNEQFFGPGTRLTVL.

The V and J genes are TRBV11-2 and TRBJ2-7, with 9 bases matching TRBD1. CDR3 size: 15 residues. J was trimmed by 2 bases and V by 6 bases; bases with no gene match: 8. Germline V gives CDR1 SGHAT, CDR2 FQNNGV. CDR3 in DNA: TGTGCCAGCAGTTCGGACAGGGGAGGGACCTACGAGCAGTACTTC. It encodes CASSSDRGGTYEQYF.

V gene TRBV14 combines with J gene TRBJ2-3, with TRBD2 matching 8 bases. Germline values: CDR1 SGHDN, CDR2 FVKESK. The CDR3 consists of 14 residues. J lost 12 bases, V lost 0 bases, and 8 bases had no gene match. The DNA for the CDR3 is TGTGCCAGCAGCCAAGAACTGGGGACTAGATTCCAGTATTTT. This gives the protein CASSQELGTRFQYF.

CDR3 loop: CASSLPSGQGVGETQYF. The CDR3, as DNA: TGCGCCAGCAGCTTGCCTTCGGGACAGGGGGTTGGAGAGACCCAGTACTTC. The chain carries TRBV5-1 and TRBJ2-5; 11 bases map to TRBD1. J lost 4 bases, V lost 1 base, and 9 bases had no gene match. The CDR3 sequence is 17 residues long. The germline CDR1 and CDR2 sequences are SGHRS and YFSETQ.

The chain joins TRBV7-9 to TRBJ2-3, with 7 bases fitting TRBD1. J was trimmed by 6 bases and V by 4 bases; bases with no gene match: 16. The germline gives CDR1 SEHNR, CDR2 FQNEAQ (reference sequence). The CDR3 is 17 residues long. CDR3 sequence (DNA): TGTGCCAGCAGCTCCCCATTCACGACAGGGCCAGGGGATACGCAGTATTTT. Translation gives CASSSPFTTGPGDTQYF.

This clone has more than one count but fewer than ten. The CDR3 DNA reads as TGTGCCAGCAGTTACTCGACTAGCGGGGTCCCCAATGAGCAGTTCTTC. This codes for CASSYSTSGVPNEQFF. The rearrangement uses TRBV6-6 and TRBJ2-1; 11 bases agree with TRBD2. CDR1 is MNHNY, CDR2 SVGAGI, per germline (reference sequence). The length of the CDR3 is 16 residues. V lost 0 bases and J lost 6; bases outside the gene matches: 4.

This clone was observed a single time. One end of the junction fails to match germline, which may point to a read error. J is TRBJ2-7 and V is TRBV28; a weak D match, TRBD2 (6 bases). The CDR3 length is 15 residues. Germline assignment: CDR1 MDHEN and CDR2 SYDVKM. The CDR3 DNA sequence: TGTGCCAGCAGCCTCGGGGCTAGCGTCTCCCACGAGCAGTACTTC. Its protein is CASSLGASVSHEQYF.

The rearrangement uses TRBV5-1 and TRBJ2-1, with 13 nucleotides matching TRBD2. This CDR3 has 15 residues. Germline lookup yields CDR1 SGHRS and CDR2 YFSETQ. With V trimmed by 7 bases and J by 9 bases, 10 bases remained unmatched. The CDR3: CASGQLAGGPSEQFF. The CDR3 DNA reads TGCGCCAGCGGACAACTAGCGGGAGGGCCGTCTGAGCAGTTCTTC.

This clone was observed a single time. The chain employs TRBV12-5 and TRBJ2-7, with 9 positions matching TRBD1. The CDR3 covers 16 residues. Germline CDR1 is LGHNT and CDR2 is FRNRAP. V lost 6 bases and J lost 3; bases outside the gene matches: 12. The CDR3 protein is CASGEYRGLKHYEQYF. CDR3 bases: TGTGCTAGTGGGGAATACAGGGGGCTTAAACACTACGAGCAGTACTTC.

The genes are TRBV30 and TRBJ2-1, with D tentatively TRBD1 (6 bases). Germline CDR1 GTSNPN, CDR2 SVGIG (reference sequence). This CDR3 is 15 amino acids long. The CDR3 sequence: CAGALGQLSYNEQFF. As DNA, the CDR3 is TGTGCGGGGGCTCTGGGGCAGCTATCCTACAATGAGCAGTTCTTC.

The chain combines TRBV10-1 with TRBJ2-1, with 10 nucleotides matching TRBD2. Germline lookup yields CDR1 WNHNN and CDR2 SYGVQD (reference sequence). The CDR3 sequence is 13 residues long. J lost 7 bases, V lost 8 bases, and 5 bases had no gene match. CDR3 coding DNA: TGCGCCAGCTCTAGCGGGAGACCGAATGAGCAGTTCTTC. It translates to CASSSGRPNEQFF.

The chain links TRBV28 to TRBJ2-5, with 12 bases that match TRBD2. This CDR3 spans 14 amino acids. V lost 6 bases and J lost 2; bases outside the gene matches: 1. CDR1 is MDHEN and CDR2 is SYDVKM in the germline V gene. As DNA, the CDR3 is TGTGCCAGCAGGGGACTAGCGGGTCAAGAGACCCAGTACTTC. Translation gives CASRGLAGQETQYF.

This chain links TRBV6-5 with TRBJ1-1; D is unresolved. Germline assignment: CDR1 MNHEY and CDR2 SVGAGI. CDR3 length: 16 amino acids. V was clipped by 0 bases and J by 1 base, with 12 bases between them. This chain's CDR3 is CASSYSMPRSNTEAFF. The CDR3 DNA sequence: TGTGCCAGCAGTTACTCGATGCCCAGATCGAACACTGAAGCTTTCTTT.

The rearrangement uses TRBV27 and TRBJ2-7; 8 bases are shared with TRBD1. This CDR3 has 15 amino acids. Germline CDR1 is MNHEY and CDR2 is SMNVEV (reference sequence). V lost 6 bases to trimming and J lost 3 bases; unmatched junction nucleotides: 10. The CDR3 protein is CASSPPGQAYYEQYF. DNA of the CDR3: TGTGCCAGCAGCCCACCGGGACAGGCCTACTACGAGCAGTACTTC.

This chain links TRBV5-1 with TRBJ2-1, with a possible D match to TRBD2 (6 bases). Trimming took 0 bases from V and 4 from J, leaving 14 bases between them. Germline CDR1 reads SGHRS; CDR2 reads YFSETQ. CDR3 length equals 16 residues. The CDR3 here is CASSLGSASEYNEQFF. Written as DNA, the CDR3 is TGCGCCAGCAGCTTGGGCTCGGCTAGCGAGTACAATGAGCAGTTCTTC.

The rearrangement joins TRBV9 to TRBJ2-1, with 11 bases that match TRBD1. J lost 6 bases, V lost 0 bases, and 2 bases had no gene match. The CDR3 is made up of 15 amino acids. Looked up from germline, CDR1 is SGDLS and CDR2 is YYNGEE. The CDR3 loop reads CASSVAGTGGNEQFF. In DNA, the CDR3 is TGTGCCAGCAGCGTAGCGGGGACAGGGGGCAATGAGCAGTTCTTC.

This clone turned up a few times. The chain recombines TRBV7-9 with TRBJ2-7, with 10 bases lining up with TRBD1. The germline CDR1 and CDR2 sequences are SEHNR and FQNEAQ (reference sequence). The CDR3 length is 14 residues. The junction had 6 bases not matched to a gene; V was cut back by 5 bases and J by 5 bases. The CDR3 DNA is TGTGCCAGCAGCCCGACAGGGGGCTACGACGAGCAGTACTTC. Translation: CASSPTGGYDEQYF.

This clone occurred once. This chain links TRBV10-1 with TRBJ2-1; D remains unclear. The germline V gene has CDR1 WNHNN and CDR2 SYGVQD (reference sequence). Trimming shortened V by 5 bases and J by 4 bases, and 24 bases separated the two germline ends. This CDR3 is built from 18 residues. The CDR3: CASSPDPYYPPGYNEQFF. CDR3 sequence (DNA): TGCGCCAGCAGTCCCGACCCTTACTATCCACCCGGGTACAATGAGCAGTTCTTC.

V is TRBV28 and J is TRBJ2-7, with D maybe TRBD1 (6 bases). This CDR3 is 14 amino acids long. V shed 5 bases and J shed 9 bases, with 20 bases lying between them. CDR1 and CDR2 (germline): MDHEN, SYDVKM. CDR3 sequence (DNA): TGTGCCAGCAGTACCACAGGGTTATCTACGATGCAGTACTTC. It encodes CASSTTGLSTMQYF.

The J gene is TRBJ2-1, the V gene TRBV28; 8 nucleotides agree with TRBD2. This CDR3 has 13 amino acids. CDR1 and CDR2 from the germline V gene are MDHEN and SYDVKM. The V gene end was trimmed by 7 bases and the J gene end by 6 bases; junction bases not matched to a gene: 5. This chain's CDR3 is CASITSGPNEQFF. The CDR3 bases are TGTGCCAGCATTACTAGCGGACCCAATGAGCAGTTCTTC.

V gene TRBV6-5 combines with J gene TRBJ2-7; 8 bases match TRBD1. Trimming took 6 bases from V and 4 from J; bases not matched to a gene: 8. Germline V gives CDR1 MNHEY, CDR2 SVGAGI. The CDR3 is 14 residues long. The CDR3 loop reads CASRPGQGSYEQYF. The CDR3, as DNA: TGTGCCAGCAGACCTGGACAGGGATCGTACGAGCAGTACTTC.

This chain connects TRBV4-1 to TRBJ2-5, with D possibly being TRBD2 (6 bases). V shed 4 bases and J shed 5 bases, with 23 bases lying between them. The germline V gene encodes CDR1 MGHRA and CDR2 YSYEKL. The CDR3 loop spans 17 amino acids. The CDR3 loop is CASSPDYNRPSAETQYF. The CDR3 DNA sequence: TGCGCCAGCAGCCCGGACTACAATAGGCCTAGCGCGGAGACCCAGTACTTC.

The genes are TRBV5-1 and TRBJ2-5; 10 bases are shared with TRBD2. With 5 bases clipped from V and 1 base from J, the junction kept 5 bases outside the gene matches. The CDR3 consists of 15 residues. CDR1 and CDR2 from the germline V gene are SGHRS and YFSETQ. CDR3 sequence (DNA): TGCGCCAGCAGGGTAGCGGGAGGTTCCCAAGAGACCCAGTACTTC. Amino acids: CASRVAGGSQETQYF. Full variable domain (remainder filled in from reference TRBV5-1 and TRBJ2-5): KAGVTQTPRYLIKTRGQQVTLSCSPISGHRSVSWYQQTPGQGLQFLFEYFSETQRNKGNFPGRFSGRQFSNSRSEMNVSTLELGDSALYLCASRVAGGSQETQYFGPGTRLLVL.